The subject of this entry is one TCR beta chain. Its target is unknown. The read terminates 3 residues before the CDR3 end, so the remaining end is supplied by the germline J gene. Profiling relied on immunoSEQ multiplex PCR, and the TCRdb table lists in-frame clones only, not all of them. The specimen's table records approximately 34,000 clones. These data come from a study of T cells in women clearing cervical HPV infection. The overall study: Blood came at first lesion visit for cases, post-clearance for controls. Notes on the study in general: TRBV6-7 relative abundance averaged roughly 0.1% in cases and roughly 0.17% in controls.

The CDR3 has 15 residues. With 7 bases removed from V and 0 bases from J, the gap between germline ends came to 13 bases. CDR1 SNHLY and CDR2 FYNNEI come from the germline V gene. This chain uses TRBV2 with TRBJ2-1, with D maybe TRBD1 (5 bases). The sequence was obtained from a woman between 18 and 75 years old with a cervical HPV16 infection that either progressed to CIN3+ or cleared (not recorded which). Sequencing input: blood buffy coat. The part of the CDR3 DNA that was read is TGTGCCAGCAAAAGTGGGGCCGCCTCCTACAATGAG. It is translated as CASKSGAASYNE. The whole CDR3 is CASKSGAASYNEQFF.